This T cell receptor (beta chain) was retrieved from a study of T cells in Graves' hyperthyroidism and ophthalmopathy. The sample holds many counts of this clonotype. PBMCs came from less than 11 ml fresh peripheral blood. TCR beta CDR3 regions were amplified from RNA transcripts. The study used the HTBI primer set for a first-round RT-PCR of the TCR CDR3. TCRdb re-called the multiplex PCR reads through MiXCR, storing one row per CDR3 protein. The sample consists of some 800,000 distinct CDR3 sequences, over 35% of them appearing once. This CDR3 spans 12 amino acids. Germline V gives CDR1 DFQATT, CDR2 SNEGSKA (reference sequence). With 6 bases removed from V and 2 bases from J, the gap between germline ends came to 10 bases.

Material: blood. The receptor was isolated from a man aged 18 to 29 with Graves' hyperthyroidism. V usage is TRBV20-1 and J usage is TRBJ2-5; D possibly corresponds to TRBD2 (5 bases). Here the CDR3 reads CSAFPGQETQYF. In DNA form, the CDR3 reads TGCAGTGCGTTTCCGGGACAAGAGACCCAGTACTTC.